The sequence of this T cell receptor beta chain was determined in a study of tumor-infiltrating lymphocytes in localized non-small cell lung cancer. Overall study: From each patient, both tumor and uninvolved lung, non-adjacent to tumor, were sampled.

Regarding this clone: Its antigen is still unknown.

This CDR3 is 15 amino acids long. The trim removed 0 bases at V and 3 bases at J, leaving 3 bases unmatched. Per germline, CDR1 SGDLS and CDR2 YYNGEE. The method was immunoSEQ multiplex PCR; TCRdb's version includes in-frame clones alone and lacks a portion of them. The data contain 21,000 or so clones, around two thirds of them singletons. Regarding the study as a whole: Not all patients were TCR sequenced, owing to tissue quantity. TCRbeta sequencing showed higher T cell infiltration in tumors than uninvolved lung. T-cell fraction did not differ between immunotypes IM1 and IM2.

Sample: lung tumor tissue. This sequence was found in a human donor with non-small cell lung cancer. The chain has TRBV9 and TRBJ2-7; 10 nucleotides agree with TRBD1. Written as DNA, the CDR3 is TGTGCCAGCAGCGTAGACGGGACAGGGGACTACGAGCAGTACTTC. The encoded protein is CASSVDGTGDYEQYF.